This section outlines one T cell receptor beta chain sequence together with its context. The data belong to a study of T cells in Graves' hyperthyroidism and ophthalmopathy. There are 14 residues in the CDR3. Looked up from germline, CDR1 is SNHLY and CDR2 is FYNNEI. V was pared by 5 bases and J by 8 bases, with 5 bases of the junction left unmatched. Using RNA transcripts as the source, TCR beta CDR3 regions were amplified. Researchers ran a first-round RT-PCR on the TCR CDR3 using the HTBI primer set. TCRdb reprocessed the multiplex PCR reads with MiXCR, giving one entry per CDR3 protein. The sample has fewer than 250,000 distinct CDR3 sequences; over 15% are singletons.

What was sequenced was blood. This chain uses TRBV2 with TRBJ2-1, with 11 bases identical to TRBD1. The TCR originated in a woman aged 18-30 years with Graves' ophthalmopathy. In DNA, the CDR3 is TGTGCCAGCAGTTTGGACAGGGGGCGCGATGAGCAGTTCTTC. The encoded protein is CASSLDRGRDEQFF. Complete variable domain (other parts from reference TRBV2 and TRBJ2-1): EPEVTQTPSHQVTQMGQEVILRCVPISNHLYFYWYRQILGQKVEFLVSFYNNEISEKSEIFDDQFSVERPDGSNFTLKIRSTKLEDSAMYFCASSLDRGRDEQFFGPGTRLTVL.